What follows is one T cell receptor beta chain and its context. The germline gene is not matched at one end of the junction; a read error may be the cause. This sample was included in a study of blood T cells in healthy people across ages. The individuals who served as donors were healthy Caucasians living in Russia, aged roughly 6 to 90. Germline lookup yields CDR1 SGHTA and CDR2 FQGNSA. This CDR3 is built from 16 residues. The second PCR ran about 6 to 11 cycles with a sample-barcoded 5' primer and J-beta primers. One entry per CDR3 protein, called by TCRdb with MiXCR from the 5' RACE reads. The sample has roughly 800,000 distinct CDR3 sequences, 55% to 70% seen once.

The sequencing input was blood. This receptor was taken from a man aged 30 to 45 in good health. The rearrangement uses TRBV7-2 and TRBJ2-7; 8 nucleotides match TRBD2. The end of the DNA is better explained by TRBJ2-5, so the J call may be wrong. This CDR3 is CASSIAPGLVGETQYF. CDR3 DNA: TGTGCCAGCAGCATAGCACCGGGACTAGTTGGAGAGACCCAGTACTTC.